Listed here is a single TCR beta chain. The entry originates in a study of cytomegalovirus exposure and HLA in healthy donors. In the PCR, 60 Vbeta and 13 Jbeta primers were used. Here immunoSEQ multiplex PCR was the method, and the copy in TCRdb shows in-frame clones only, minus some. The sample has 140,000 to 150,000 clones; around 70% are singletons. This receptor was obtained from a woman in her sixties in good health and CMV-seropositive. The sample was PBMCs.

In DNA form, the CDR3 reads TGTGCCAGCAGCTTGTCGCGGGTCAGAATGAACACTGAAGCTTTCTTT. This codes for CASSLSRVRMNTEAFF. The chain combines TRBV7-8 with TRBJ1-1; D is uncertain. V dropped 3 bases and J dropped 0 bases, with 14 bases sitting between them. The CDR3 has 16 residues. Germline V lookup: CDR1 SGHVS, CDR2 FQNEAQ.